Listed here are 27 T cell receptor beta chains from one sample, sequenced in a study of tumor-infiltrating lymphocytes in primary liver carcinoma. From approximately 20-30 mg of unsorted bulk tissue, DNA and RNA were co-extracted together. The investigators made TCR beta cDNA from about 500 ng total RNA, using a constant-region primer. Three nested multiplex PCR rounds, a slightly modified ARM-PCR method, built the TCR beta libraries. Primers for the first two PCR rounds were TRBV1-TRBV30 forward primers and a C-beta reverse primer (roughly 10 cycles per round). TCRdb passed the multiplex PCR reads through MiXCR, listing each CDR3 protein once. The sample has 90,000 to 150,000 distinct CDR3 sequences; about two thirds are singletons. The sample was tumor-adjacent normal liver tissue. These TCRs come from a woman aged 55-75 years with primary liver carcinoma and hepatitis B virus infection.

This chain connects TRBV28 to TRBJ1-5, with 9 bases matching TRBD1. The CDR3 extends over 15 amino acids. Germline V CDR1 and CDR2: MDHEN, SYDVKM. The trim removed 5 bases at V and 5 bases at J, leaving 7 bases unmatched. The CDR3 loop reads CASSEQGAIYQPQHF. In nucleotides, the CDR3 is TGTGCCAGCAGTGAACAGGGGGCGATTTATCAGCCCCAGCATTTT.

Comment on this clonotype: Germline is not matched at one junction end, which may reflect a read error. The gene calls are TRBV24-1 and TRBJ1-1; D gene uncertain. The CDR3 length is 13 residues. Germline CDR1 is KGHDR and CDR2 is SFDVKD. In DNA form, the CDR3 reads TGCGCCACCACTGAAACCGGGATCTCTGAAGCTTTCTTT. Translated, it gives CATTETGISEAFF.

As to this clonotype: This may come from a read error, since a much larger clone is one base off. This chain links TRBV7-9 with TRBJ2-7, with D unresolved. CDR1 is SEHNR and CDR2 is FQNEAQ in the germline V gene (reference sequence). The CDR3 totals 17 residues. The CDR3, as DNA: TGTGCCAGGAGCTTCCCCGGCCTTAGGGAAGGGAAATACGAGCAGTACTTC. Residues: CARSFPGLREGKYEQYF. Filled out from reference TRBV7-9 and TRBJ2-7, the complete variable domain reads DTGVSQNPRHKITKRGQNVTFRCDPISEHNRLYWYRQTLGQGPEFLTYFQNEAQLEKSRLLSDRFSAERPKGSFSTLEIQRTEQGDSAMYLCARSFPGLREGKYEQYFGPGTRLTVT.

Notes on this clonotype: At one boundary the junction diverges from the germline segment, which might be a read error. The chain has TRBV10-3 and TRBJ1-1; 7 nucleotides align to TRBD1. CDR1 is ENHRY, CDR2 SYGVKD, per germline. This CDR3 region has 14 residues. This CDR3 is CAISEKGANTEVFF. CDR3 nucleotide sequence: TGTGCCATCAGTGAGAAGGGGGCAAACACTGAAGTTTTCTTT.

This chain connects TRBV10-2 to TRBJ2-2; D may be TRBD2 (6 bases). The CDR3 is 18 residues long. V shed 0 bases and J shed 0 bases, with 14 bases lying between them. Germline CDR1 and CDR2: WSHSY and SAAADI. DNA of the CDR3: TGCGCCAGCAGTGAGTCGACTAGACAGATAGCGAACACCGGGGAGCTGTTTTTT. Amino acids: CASSESTRQIANTGELFF.

As regards this clonotype: A read error may be the cause here, since a much bigger clone is one base away. This is likely a read error, given that the CDR3 carries no conserved phenylalanine or tryptophan at its end. The CDR3 sequence is CASSEKAAFGNTIYL. The CDR3 DNA follows: TGTGCCAGCAGTGAAAAGGCGGCCTTTGGAAACACCATATATCTT. The chain uses TRBV6-1 and TRBJ1-3, with D unresolved. The V end was cut by 2 bases, the J end by 3 bases, with 11 bases between. There are 15 residues in the CDR3. Germline CDR1 and CDR2: MNHNS and SASEGT.

Points on this clonotype: This may arise from a read error, as a much more abundant clone is one base away. This chain connects TRBV7-9 to TRBJ1-2; D remains unclear. Germline CDR1 is SEHNR and CDR2 is FQNEAQ (reference sequence). The CDR3 spans 13 residues. V lost 5 bases, J lost 4 bases, and 11 bases lay in between. The CDR3 spells CASSPRRSYGYTF. Written as DNA, the CDR3 is TGTGCCAGCAGCCCCCGACGGAGCTATGGCTACACCTTC.

This clonotype was picked up many times. The V and J genes are TRBV28 and TRBJ2-7, with no clear D. CDR1 MDHEN and CDR2 SYDVKM come from the germline V gene. V gave up 5 bases and J gave up 4 bases, with 6 bases separating them. CDR3 length: 11 amino acids. This chain's CDR3 is CASSKRYEQYF. In nucleotides, the CDR3 is TGTGCCAGCAGTAAACGATACGAGCAGTACTTC.

A note on this clonotype: One end of the junction does not line up with germline, which may come from a read error. The CDR3 DNA is TGTGCCAGCAGCCAAAAACTCACAGGGAACAGCGGGGAGCTGTTTTTT. Encoded protein: CASSQKLTGNSGELFF. The rearrangement joins TRBV14 to TRBJ2-2; D is perhaps TRBD1 (6 bases). The CDR3 is 16 amino acids. The germline V gene has CDR1 SGHDN and CDR2 FVKESK.

The chain links TRBV5-1 to TRBJ2-2; 9 bases fit TRBD2. The length of the CDR3 is 16 residues. Germline V lookup: CDR1 SGHRS, CDR2 YFSETQ. Germline trimming cut 0 bases from V and 3 bases from J; bases unmatched to any gene: 3. CDR3 nucleotide sequence: TGCGCCAGCAGCTTGGGACTAGCGGAGTACACCGGGGAGCTGTTTTTT. This sequence encodes CASSLGLAEYTGELFF. Based on the CDR3 plus reference TRBV5-1 and TRBJ2-2, the full variable domain is KAGVTQTPRYLIKTRGQQVTLSCSPISGHRSVSWYQQTPGQGLQFLFEYFSETQRNKGNFPGRFSGRQFSNSRSEMNVSTLELGDSALYLCASSLGLAEYTGELFFGEGSRLTVL.

Note on this clonotype: An end of the junction differs from the germline gene, which may be a read error. The chain employs TRBV5-1 and TRBJ2-3; TRBD1 matches 10 bases. The CDR3 loop spans 16 amino acids. Germline assignment: CDR1 SGHRS and CDR2 YFSETQ. CDR3 DNA sequence: TGCGCCAGCAGCTTGGGGGGACAGGGGCTCACAGATACGCGGTATTTT. This sequence encodes CASSLGGQGLTDTRYF. Full variable domain (remainder filled in from reference TRBV5-1 and TRBJ2-3): KAGVTQTPRYLIKTRGQQVTLSCSPISGHRSVSWYQQTPGQGLQFLFEYFSETQRNKGNFPGRFSGRQFSNSRSEMNVSTLELGDSALYLCASSLGGQGLTDTRYFGPGTRLTVL.

This clonotype appeared a few times. The chain has TRBV18 and TRBJ2-4; 7 bases map to TRBD1. Germline CDR1 is KGHSH and CDR2 is LQKENI. This CDR3 contains 15 residues. Losses at the gene ends were 9 bases for V and 3 bases for J; bases not matched to a gene: 11. The CDR3 is CASSRKGDSKNIQYF. As DNA, the CDR3 is TGTGCCAGTTCCCGGAAGGGGGACAGCAAAAACATTCAGTACTTC.

Concerning this clonotype itself: A read error may explain this, as a much larger clone is one base away. Without the conserved terminal phenylalanine or tryptophan, this CDR3 likely stems from a read error. V and J are TRBV10-3 and TRBJ2-3; TRBD2 matches 11 bases. Germline trimming cut 6 bases from V and 3 bases from J; bases unmatched to any gene: 8. Germline CDR1 and CDR2: ENHRY and SYGVKD. The CDR3 has 16 residues. The CDR3 sequence is CAISVAGGTATDTQYL. For the CDR3, the DNA is TGTGCCATCAGCGTAGCGGGAGGGACGGCGACAGATACGCAGTATTTA.

The chain has TRBV11-2 and TRBJ2-7, with 8 bases identical to TRBD1. The CDR3 length is 16 residues. Germline CDR1 reads SGHAT; CDR2 reads FQNNGV. This chain's CDR3 is CTNSLASGTGGYEQYF. The CDR3 nucleotides are TGTACCAACAGCTTAGCGTCGGGGACAGGAGGCTACGAGCAGTACTTC.

This clonotype was observed at least ten times. This rearrangement joins TRBV12-3 or TRBV12-4 to TRBJ1-2; D gene uncertain. The CDR3 is made up of 12 amino acids. Between the trimmed V and J ends, which lost 5 bases and 8 bases, there was a span of 12 bases. The CDR3 DNA follows: TGTGCCAGCAGTCCCGTAGGACGGGGCTACACCTTC. It translates to CASSPVGRGYTF.

This clonotype was counted between two and nine times. CDR3 coding DNA: TGTGCCAGCAGCGGGGGCGGTGGTGACATTCAGTACTTC. Encoded protein: CASSGGGGDIQYF. The J gene is TRBJ2-4, the V gene TRBV25-1, with D possibly being TRBD1 or TRBD2 (6 bases each). With 6 bases removed from V and 8 bases from J, the gap between germline ends came to 14 bases. CDR1 MGHDK and CDR2 SYGVNS come from the germline V gene. This CDR3 is built from 13 residues.

Ten or more counts support this clonotype. V is TRBV29-1 and J is TRBJ2-7, with TRBD2 identical over 9 bases. Per germline, CDR1 SQVTM and CDR2 ANQGSEA. Unmatched junction bases numbered 4, after V lost 2 bases and J lost 2 bases. The CDR3 contains 14 residues. CDR3 sequence: CSVELSSGAYEQYF. CDR3 nucleotides: TGCAGCGTTGAATTGTCTAGCGGGGCCTACGAGCAGTACTTC.

Concerning this clonotype itself: The junction and the germline gene differ at one end; a read error may be behind it. The chain is built from TRBV11-2 and TRBJ1-3, with 8 bases aligning to TRBD1. The CDR3 is made up of 19 amino acids. Germline lookup yields CDR1 SGHAT and CDR2 FQNNGV. The DNA of the CDR3 is TGTGCCAGTAGCTCACGCCCTGACAGGGGAGTGTACTCTGGAAACACCATATATTTT. Translating it yields CASSSRPDRGVYSGNTIYF. Looking up the rest from reference TRBV11-2 and TRBJ1-3 gives the full variable domain: EAGVAQSPRYKIIEKRQSVAFWCNPISGHATLYWYQQILGQGPKLLIQFQNNGVVDDSQLPKDRFSAERLKGVDSTLKIQPAKLEDSAVYLCASSSRPDRGVYSGNTIYFGEGSWLTVV.

This clonotype was found many times. For the CDR3, the DNA is TGCGCCAGCAGCTTGGCCCCTGGGGATCAGCCCCAGCATTTT. Its protein product is CASSLAPGDQPQHF. The rearrangement links TRBV5-1 to TRBJ1-5; D not certain. Trimming removed 0 bases at V and 5 bases at J, with 9 bases between. This CDR3 has 14 residues. Germline CDR1 reads SGHRS; CDR2 reads YFSETQ.

Note on this clonotype: This could be a read error, since a much larger clone is one nucleotide away. The genes are TRBV13 and TRBJ1-1, with D perhaps TRBD1 (6 bases). The CDR3 spans 15 residues. Germline loops: CDR1 PRHDT, CDR2 FYEKMQ (reference sequence). This chain's CDR3 is CARSSEGGLNTEAFF. DNA of the CDR3: TGTGCCAGGAGCTCCGAGGGGGGGTTGAACACTGAAGCTTTCTTT.

This clonotype has just a few counts. The chain joins TRBV20-1 to TRBJ2-1; D is uncertain. V dropped 1 base and J dropped 4 bases, with 11 bases sitting between them. CDR1 is DFQATT, CDR2 SNEGSKA, per germline (reference sequence). The CDR3 contains 14 residues. The CDR3 spells CSARARSGYNEQFF. CDR3 nucleotides: TGCAGTGCTAGAGCTAGGTCTGGGTACAATGAGCAGTTCTTC.

The genes are TRBV11-2 and TRBJ2-5, with 9 bases fitting TRBD2. Germline V gene sequence: CDR1 SGHAT, CDR2 FQNNGV. The CDR3 sequence is 16 residues long. V lost 7 bases and J lost 8; bases outside the gene matches: 17. The CDR3 sequence: CASNYTRGSGRDTQYF. For the CDR3, the DNA is TGTGCCAGCAACTACACCCGTGGTAGCGGGAGAGATACCCAGTACTTC.

Note on this clonotype: A clone one base away is much larger, so this may be a read error. V and J are TRBV7-9 and TRBJ1-1; 8 bases align to TRBD1. The CDR3 loop spans 16 amino acids. V lost 1 base, J lost 1 base, and 5 bases stayed unmatched. Germline V gene data show CDR1 as SEHNR and CDR2 as FQNEAQ (reference sequence). CDR3 bases: TGTGCCAGCAGCTTAGGGACAGGGAGATGGAACACTGAAGCTTTCTTT. Translating it yields CASSLGTGRWNTEAFF.

A few counts support this clonotype. The limits of the CDR3 on the DNA are not certain, so only TCRdb's listed CDR3 is given. The rearrangement joins TRBV29-1 to TRBJ2-1; TRBD1 is the table's D call, not checked against the DNA. The CDR3 numbers 17 amino acids, ends counted. The germline CDR1 and CDR2 sequences are SQVTM and ANQGSEA. The CDR3: CSVEGVGGGSSYNEQFF.

This clonotype was counted a single time. Relative to the germline gene, one junction end is altered; a read error may explain this. This chain uses TRBV11-3 with TRBJ2-5, with D possibly TRBD2 on 6 matching bases. From germline, CDR1 is SGHNT and CDR2 YENEEA. This CDR3 is 15 amino acids long. As DNA, the CDR3 is TGTGCCAGCAGCTTAGGCGGAGGGCTAGGGGAGACCAAGTACTTT. This sequence encodes CASSLGGGLGETKYF.

The V gene is TRBV6-6, the J gene TRBJ2-7; possible D gene TRBD1, 5 bases. Trimming removed 5 bases at V and 4 bases at J, with 21 bases between. The CDR3 runs 16 residues. Germline CDR1 MNHNY, CDR2 SVGAGI (reference sequence). The CDR3 bases are TGTGCCAGCAGTCCCTCACAGGTGACTTACTCATACGAGCAGTACTTC. It specifies CASSPSQVTYSYEQYF.

Many counts were recorded for this clonotype. V is TRBV6-6 and J is TRBJ2-2; 14 bases match TRBD2. The CDR3 has 22 amino acids. CDR1 is MNHNY, CDR2 SVGAGI, per germline (reference sequence). V trimming: 6 bases; J trimming: 0 bases; junction bases outside the gene matches: 18. CDR3 sequence (DNA): TGTGCCAGCAGACCGGGACTAGCGGGAGACCGTTCCCGTGCCCCGAACACCGGGGAGCTGTTTTTT. This encodes CASRPGLAGDRSRAPNTGELFF.